This T cell receptor (beta chain) originates from a study of blood T cell repertoires in COVID-19. The V gene's germline CDR1 is SGHVS and CDR2 FNYEAQ. V was shortened by 0 bases and J by 3 bases, with 12 bases between the two germline ends. The CDR3 covers 15 residues. Clones were sequenced by immunoSEQ multiplex PCR, and TCRdb holds only the in-frame ones, with some missing. The repertoire holds some 350,000 clones, with about nine tenths as singletons. This receptor was obtained from a woman in her seventies with COVID-19, enrolled during active disease. The source material was peripheral blood. The chain couples TRBV7-6 to TRBJ2-7; a possible D gene is TRBD2 (6 bases). CDR3 DNA sequence: TGTGCCAGCAGCTTAGCGGGAGGAACGGGCTACGAGCAGTACTTC. Protein: CASSLAGGTGYEQYF.